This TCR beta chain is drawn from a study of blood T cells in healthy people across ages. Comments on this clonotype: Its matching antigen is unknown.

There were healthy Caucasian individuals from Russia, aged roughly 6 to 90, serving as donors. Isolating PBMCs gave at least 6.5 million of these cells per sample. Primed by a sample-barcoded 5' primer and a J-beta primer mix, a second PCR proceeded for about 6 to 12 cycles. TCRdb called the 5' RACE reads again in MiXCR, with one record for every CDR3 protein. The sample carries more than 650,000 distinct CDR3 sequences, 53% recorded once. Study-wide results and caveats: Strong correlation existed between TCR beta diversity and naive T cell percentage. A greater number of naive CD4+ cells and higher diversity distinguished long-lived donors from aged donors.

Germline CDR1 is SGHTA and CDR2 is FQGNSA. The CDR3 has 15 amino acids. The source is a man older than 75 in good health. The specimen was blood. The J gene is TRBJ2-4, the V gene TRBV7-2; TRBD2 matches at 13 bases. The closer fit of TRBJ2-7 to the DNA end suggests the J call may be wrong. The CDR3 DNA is TGTGCCAGCAGCTCGGGACTAGCGGGACAGTACGAGCAGTACTTC. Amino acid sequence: CASSSGLAGQYEQYF.